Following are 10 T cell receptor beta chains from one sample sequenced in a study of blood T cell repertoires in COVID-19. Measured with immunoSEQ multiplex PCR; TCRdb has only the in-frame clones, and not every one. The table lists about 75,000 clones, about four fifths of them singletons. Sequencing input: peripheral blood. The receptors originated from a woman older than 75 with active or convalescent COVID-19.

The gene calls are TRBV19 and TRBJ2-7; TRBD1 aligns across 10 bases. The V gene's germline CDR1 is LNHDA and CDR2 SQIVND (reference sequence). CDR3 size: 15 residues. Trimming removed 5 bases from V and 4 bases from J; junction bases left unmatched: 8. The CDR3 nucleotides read TGTGCCAGTAGTCACCGGGACAGGGGCCCGTACGAGCAGTACTTC. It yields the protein CASSHRDRGPYEQYF.

The CDR3 DNA follows: TGTGCCAGCAGCGCAGCGGGAGGGAGCCCCTACGAGCAGTACTTC. This translates into CASSAAGGSPYEQYF. This sequence joins TRBV7-8 and TRBJ2-7, with 10 bases identical to TRBD2. The V and J ends lost 5 bases and 2 bases, in that order; junction bases with no gene match: 6. The CDR3 is 15 amino acids. Per germline, CDR1 SGHVS and CDR2 FQNEAQ.

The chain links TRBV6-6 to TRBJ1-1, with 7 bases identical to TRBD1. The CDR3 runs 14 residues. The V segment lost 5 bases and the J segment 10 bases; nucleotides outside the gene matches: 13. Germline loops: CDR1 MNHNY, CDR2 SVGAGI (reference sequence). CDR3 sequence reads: CASSPQQGSVGAFF. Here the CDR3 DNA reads TGTGCCAGCAGTCCGCAACAGGGGTCCGTCGGAGCTTTCTTT.

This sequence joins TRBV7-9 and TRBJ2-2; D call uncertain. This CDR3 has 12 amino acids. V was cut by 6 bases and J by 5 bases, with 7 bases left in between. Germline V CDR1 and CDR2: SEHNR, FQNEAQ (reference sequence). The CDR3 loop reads CASSFQTGELFF. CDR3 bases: TGTGCCAGCAGTTTCCAGACCGGGGAGCTGTTTTTT.

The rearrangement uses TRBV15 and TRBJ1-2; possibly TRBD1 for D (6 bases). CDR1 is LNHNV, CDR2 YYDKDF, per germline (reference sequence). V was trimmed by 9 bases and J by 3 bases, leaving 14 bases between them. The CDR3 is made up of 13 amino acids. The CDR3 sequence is CATSPEGDYGYTF. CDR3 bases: TGTGCCACTTCCCCAGAGGGGGACTATGGCTACACCTTC.

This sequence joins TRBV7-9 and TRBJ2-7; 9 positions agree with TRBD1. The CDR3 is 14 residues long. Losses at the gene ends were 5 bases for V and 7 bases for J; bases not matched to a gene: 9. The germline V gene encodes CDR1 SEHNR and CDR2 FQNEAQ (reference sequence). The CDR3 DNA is TGTGCCAGCAGCCCCGGGTGGACAGGGGTGGAGCAGTACTTC. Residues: CASSPGWTGVEQYF.

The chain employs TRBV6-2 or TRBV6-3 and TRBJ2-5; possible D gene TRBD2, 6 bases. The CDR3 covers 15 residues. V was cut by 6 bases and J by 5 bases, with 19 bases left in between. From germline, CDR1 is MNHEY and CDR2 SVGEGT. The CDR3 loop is CASSRRWGDRETQYF. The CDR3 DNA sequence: TGTGCCAGCAGCCGACGTTGGGGGGACCGGGAGACCCAGTACTTC.

This chain's CDR3 is CASSLGLAGYNEQFF. The CDR3 DNA sequence: TGTGCCAGCAGCTTGGGCCTAGCTGGCTACAATGAGCAGTTCTTC. The chain uses TRBV5-4 and TRBJ2-1, with D maybe TRBD2 (5 bases). The germline V gene has CDR1 SGHNT and CDR2 YYREEE (reference sequence). The V and J ends lost 0 bases and 3 bases respectively, with 10 bases between them. The CDR3 loop spans 15 amino acids.

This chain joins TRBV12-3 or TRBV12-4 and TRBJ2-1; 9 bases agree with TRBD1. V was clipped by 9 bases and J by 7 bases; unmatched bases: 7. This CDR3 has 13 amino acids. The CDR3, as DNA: TGTGCCAGTCGGGACAGGGTTTCGAATGAGCAGTTCTTC. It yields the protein CASRDRVSNEQFF.

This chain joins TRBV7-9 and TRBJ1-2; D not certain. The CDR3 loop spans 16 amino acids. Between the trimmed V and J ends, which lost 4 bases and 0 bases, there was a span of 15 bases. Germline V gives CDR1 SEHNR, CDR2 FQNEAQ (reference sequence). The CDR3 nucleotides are TGTGCCAGCAGCTCCCCCTGGGGAGTTGCTAACTATGGCTACACCTTC. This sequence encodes CASSSPWGVANYGYTF.